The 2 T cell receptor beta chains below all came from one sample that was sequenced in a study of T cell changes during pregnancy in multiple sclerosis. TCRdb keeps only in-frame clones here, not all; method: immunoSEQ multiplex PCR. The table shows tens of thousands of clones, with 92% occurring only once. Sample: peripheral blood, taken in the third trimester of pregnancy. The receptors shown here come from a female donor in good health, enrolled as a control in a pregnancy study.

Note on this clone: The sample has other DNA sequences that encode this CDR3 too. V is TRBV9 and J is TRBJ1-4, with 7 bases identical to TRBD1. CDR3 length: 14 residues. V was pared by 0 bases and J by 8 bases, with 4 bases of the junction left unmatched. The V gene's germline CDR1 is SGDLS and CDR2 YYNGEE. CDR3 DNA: TGTGCCAGCAGCGTAGGACAGGGTAGAGAAAAACTGTTTTTT. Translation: CASSVGQGREKLFF.

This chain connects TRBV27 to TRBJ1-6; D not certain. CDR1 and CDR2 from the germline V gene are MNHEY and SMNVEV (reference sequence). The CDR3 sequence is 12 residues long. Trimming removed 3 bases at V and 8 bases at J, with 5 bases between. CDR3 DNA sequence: TGTGCCAGCAGTTTCCGAGATTCACCCCTCCACTTT. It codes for CASSFRDSPLHF.